This passage covers 32 T cell receptor beta chains from one sample sequenced in a study of shared clonotypes between healthy human individuals. Sequenced by immunoSEQ multiplex PCR; TCRdb stores in-frame clones only, minus some. The data contain just over 2,000,000 clones, roughly 94% of them singletons. The specimen sequenced was naive CD4+ T cells sorted from blood. Subset specified: CD45RA+ positively selected. The receptors come from a man aged 18 to 30 in good health.

The chain is built from TRBV5-1 and TRBJ2-1; D is unresolved. There are 12 residues in the CDR3. Trimming took off 2 bases at V and 6 bases at J, with 6 bases between the two ends. Germline V gives CDR1 SGHRS, CDR2 YFSETQ. CDR3 residues: CASSLKFNEQFF. CDR3 nucleotides: TGCGCCAGCAGCTTAAAGTTCAATGAGCAGTTCTTC.

The rearrangement joins TRBV7-2 to TRBJ1-6; 10 nucleotides agree with TRBD1. Germline lookup yields CDR1 SGHTA and CDR2 FQGNSA. The CDR3 length is 16 residues. The trim removed 5 bases at V and 3 bases at J, leaving 4 bases unmatched. In DNA form, the CDR3 reads TGTGCCAGCAGCCCCGGACAGGGGGTCTATAATTCACCCCTCCACTTT. This gives the protein CASSPGQGVYNSPLHF.

V gene TRBV5-4 combines with J gene TRBJ2-3; 8 bases fit TRBD2. The CDR3 runs to 15 residues. Germline values: CDR1 SGHNT, CDR2 YYREEE (reference sequence). J lost 3 bases, V lost 7 bases, and 10 bases had no gene match. The DNA for the CDR3 is TGTGCCAGCCAGCTTGCGGGAGGAAGGACAGATACGCAGTATTTT. Translated: CASQLAGGRTDTQYF.

V gene TRBV27 combines with J gene TRBJ2-3, with 9 bases lining up with TRBD2. Germline V gene data show CDR1 as MNHEY and CDR2 as SMNVEV (reference sequence). After removal of 4 bases from V and 2 bases from J, the junction contained 7 bases not matched to a gene. This CDR3 is built from 16 residues. CDR3 in amino acids: CASSSTGGRATDTQYF. In nucleotides, the CDR3 is TGTGCCAGCAGTTCCACCGGCGGGAGGGCCACAGATACGCAGTATTTT.

The V gene is TRBV4-2, the J gene TRBJ1-6; a possible D gene is TRBD1 (5 bases). The ends were cut back, 1 base at V and 0 bases at J, with 10 bases in the middle. CDR1 LGHNA and CDR2 YNFKEQ come from the germline V gene. The CDR3 covers 17 residues. Here the CDR3 DNA reads TGTGCCAGCAGCCAAGTAATGGGGGACTCCTATAATTCACCCCTCCACTTT. Residues: CASSQVMGDSYNSPLHF.

This chain links TRBV18 with TRBJ2-7; 8 bases are a match to TRBD2. The germline CDR1 and CDR2 sequences are KGHSH and LQKENI. With 3 bases clipped from V and 3 bases from J, the junction kept 7 bases outside the gene matches. The CDR3 runs to 15 residues. The CDR3 region is CASSPAGRENYEQYF. In DNA form, the CDR3 reads TGTGCCAGCTCACCTGCCGGGAGGGAGAACTACGAGCAGTACTTC.

This clone was seen a handful of times. V gene TRBV7-9 combines with J gene TRBJ1-6; D not certain. V was trimmed by 10 bases and J by 9 bases, leaving 22 bases between them. CDR3 length: 15 residues. Germline V lookup: CDR1 SEHNR, CDR2 FQNEAQ (reference sequence). The CDR3 spells CATPSRNSNRSPLHF. CDR3 in DNA: TGTGCCACCCCTTCACGAAACTCAAACCGTTCACCCCTCCACTTT.

In regard to this clone: This could be a read error, since a much larger clone is one nucleotide away. The V gene is TRBV2, the J gene TRBJ1-5; TRBD1 matches at 9 bases. Germline loops: CDR1 SNHLY, CDR2 FYNNEI. The V segment lost 6 bases and the J segment 5 bases; nucleotides outside the gene matches: 2. The CDR3 is 13 amino acids. The CDR3 loop is CASRGDRDQPQHF. CDR3 bases: TGTGCCAGCAGGGGGGACAGGGATCAGCCCCAGCATTTT. Using reference TRBV2 and TRBJ1-5 for the parts outside the CDR3, the full variable domain is EPEVTQTPSHQVTQMGQEVILRCVPISNHLYFYWYRQILGQKVEFLVSFYNNEISEKSEIFDDQFSVERPDGSNFTLKIRSTKLEDSAMYFCASRGDRDQPQHFGDGTRLSIL.

J is TRBJ2-3 and V is TRBV7-9, with 9 positions matching TRBD2. Germline loops: CDR1 SEHNR, CDR2 FQNEAQ (reference sequence). This CDR3 contains 18 residues. V gave up 0 bases and J gave up 4 bases; unmatched junction bases: 11. This chain's CDR3 is CASSLAPSAREGSDTQYF. CDR3 nucleotides: TGTGCCAGCAGCTTAGCCCCCTCCGCGCGGGAGGGGTCAGATACGCAGTATTTT.

V usage is TRBV7-8 and J usage is TRBJ1-1; D perhaps matches TRBD1 (6 bases). The V and J ends lost 0 bases and 4 bases respectively, with 9 bases between them. From germline, CDR1 is SGHVS and CDR2 FQNEAQ. The CDR3 sequence is 14 residues long. The CDR3 sequence is CASSLAGARTEAFF. CDR3 bases: TGTGCCAGCAGCTTAGCGGGGGCGCGCACTGAAGCTTTCTTT.

The V gene is TRBV6-1, the J gene TRBJ1-6; 9 positions match TRBD1. There are 17 residues in the CDR3. Germline V gene data show CDR1 as MNHNS and CDR2 as SASEGT. The trim removed 1 base at V and 7 bases at J, leaving 8 bases unmatched. The CDR3 region has the DNA TGTGCCAGCAGTGAAGGGCGACAGGGGGAGAAAAATTCACCCCTCCACTTT. Amino acid sequence: CASSEGRQGEKNSPLHF.

The chain has TRBV6-6 and TRBJ1-5; weak D call: TRBD1 (6 bases). V was pared by 1 base and J by 11 bases, with 9 bases between. Germline lookup yields CDR1 MNHNY and CDR2 SVGAGI (reference sequence). The CDR3 consists of 12 residues. The CDR3 DNA is TGTGCCAGCAGTTACTTGGACAGCACCCAGCATTTT. It specifies CASSYLDSTQHF.

The rearrangement links TRBV5-1 to TRBJ2-3; maybe TRBD1 (6 bases). V lost 0 bases to trimming and J lost 6 bases, with 11 bases between them. The germline CDR1 and CDR2 sequences are SGHRS and YFSETQ. This CDR3 is built from 14 residues. CDR3: CASSLETGPDTQYF. The CDR3, as DNA: TGCGCCAGCAGCTTGGAAACAGGGCCCGATACGCAGTATTTT.

This clone was picked up many times. The chain joins TRBV29-1 to TRBJ1-2; D call uncertain. The CDR3 is made up of 12 amino acids. V was cut by 4 bases and J by 8 bases, with 14 bases left in between. The V gene's germline CDR1 is SQVTM and CDR2 ANQGSEA. The CDR3 bases are TGCAGCGTTGGAGCCGCCCTTAGCGGCTACACCTTC. Its translation is CSVGAALSGYTF.

V is TRBV10-3 and J is TRBJ1-4, with D unresolved. Trimming stripped 3 bases from V and 8 bases from J, with 10 bases between. The CDR3 covers 13 residues. CDR1 and CDR2 from the germline V gene are ENHRY and SYGVKD. CDR3 bases: TGTGCCATCAGTGACAGGACCGGAGAAAAACTGTTTTTT. Amino acid sequence: CAISDRTGEKLFF.

The rearrangement joins TRBV4-3 to TRBJ2-2; D unclear. The CDR3 contains 14 residues. V lost 0 bases and J 7 bases, leaving 9 bases between the germline ends. Germline CDR1 is LGHNA and CDR2 is YSLEER. CDR3 sequence reads: CASSQEPRNGELFF. The CDR3 nucleotides read TGCGCCAGCAGCCAAGAACCCCGGAACGGGGAGCTGTTTTTT.

The rearrangement joins TRBV2 to TRBJ1-4; the D is unclear. The germline V and J ends were trimmed by 4 bases and 5 bases, with 14 bases remaining between them. Germline assignment: CDR1 SNHLY and CDR2 FYNNEI. The CDR3 is 15 residues long. CDR3 nucleotide sequence: TGTGCCAGCAGTGGAGGAGTACCCCTGAATGAAAAACTGTTTTTT. It codes for CASSGGVPLNEKLFF.

The chain has TRBV9 and TRBJ2-7, with D tentatively TRBD1 (6 bases). Per germline, CDR1 SGDLS and CDR2 YYNGEE. V lost 3 bases to trimming and J lost 5 bases, with 12 bases between them. The CDR3 runs 13 residues. DNA of the CDR3: TGTGCCAGCAGCGAGCAGGGGAGCCACGAGCAGTACTTC. This gives the protein CASSEQGSHEQYF.

The J gene is TRBJ2-1, the V gene TRBV10-3; possible D gene TRBD1, 6 bases. This CDR3 contains 13 residues. CDR1 ENHRY and CDR2 SYGVKD come from the germline V gene. V gave up 6 bases and J gave up 6 bases, with 12 bases separating them. The CDR3 nucleotides read TGTGCCATCAGCCACAGGGATCGCAATGAGCAGTTCTTC. Translated, it gives CAISHRDRNEQFF.

The J gene is TRBJ2-3, the V gene TRBV7-2; TRBD1 matches 10 bases. CDR1 is SGHTA and CDR2 is FQGNSA in the germline V gene. V lost 5 bases and J lost 1; bases outside the gene matches: 12. CDR3 length: 18 residues. The CDR3 sequence is CASSHRQGARGGTDTQYF. CDR3 bases: TGTGCCAGCAGCCACCGACAGGGGGCCAGAGGGGGCACAGATACGCAGTATTTT.

This clone was detected once. This sample also contains other DNA sequences that code for the same CDR3. CDR3 sequence (DNA): TGCAGCGTTGAGGAGGACAGACTCTATGGCTACACCTTC. Amino acid sequence: CSVEEDRLYGYTF. The chain couples TRBV29-1 to TRBJ1-2, with a weak D call TRBD1 (6 bases). Per germline, CDR1 SQVTM and CDR2 ANQGSEA. Trimming shortened V by 3 bases and J by 4 bases, and 12 bases separated the two germline ends. The CDR3 totals 13 residues.

This CDR3 reads CASSRLLQQGTDTQYF. The CDR3 bases are TGCGCCAGCAGCCGATTGCTTCAACAGGGAACAGATACGCAGTATTTT. The chain has TRBV4-3 and TRBJ2-3; perhaps TRBD1 as D (6 bases). CDR3 length equals 16 residues. In germline, CDR1 is LGHNA, CDR2 YSLEER. Trimming pared 4 bases from V and 3 bases from J, leaving 17 bases between.

J is TRBJ2-7 and V is TRBV18, with 10 nucleotides matching TRBD2. The germline CDR1 and CDR2 sequences are KGHSH and LQKENI. Trimming cost V 3 bases and J 6 bases; bases outside gene matches: 5. The CDR3 length is 14 residues. CDR3: CASSPLAGATEQYF. In nucleotides, the CDR3 is TGTGCCAGCTCACCCCTAGCGGGGGCTACCGAGCAGTACTTC.

The V and J genes are TRBV2 and TRBJ2-2, with D perhaps TRBD2 (7 bases). Germline V gives CDR1 SNHLY, CDR2 FYNNEI. With 6 bases removed from V and 1 base from J, the gap between germline ends came to 12 bases. The CDR3 runs 15 residues. As DNA, the CDR3 is TGTGCCAGCAGAAGGGGAGGGGGGAACACCGGGGAGCTGTTTTTT. Its protein product is CASRRGGGNTGELFF.

This clone was counted a single time. Distinct nucleotide sequences in the sample also encode this CDR3. The chain joins TRBV18 to TRBJ2-5, with 15 bases lining up with TRBD2. The CDR3 length is 16 residues. Germline V CDR1 and CDR2: KGHSH, LQKENI. V trimming: 3 bases; J trimming: 5 bases; junction bases outside the gene matches: 4. CDR3 nucleotide sequence: TGTGCCAGCTCACCGGGACTAGCGGGAGGCGGTGAGACCCAGTACTTC. This encodes CASSPGLAGGGETQYF.

The chain couples TRBV5-5 to TRBJ2-2; D call uncertain. Trimming stripped 2 bases from V and 1 base from J, with 3 bases between. The CDR3 consists of 13 residues. CDR1 and CDR2 from the germline V gene are SGHKS and YYEKEE (reference sequence). The CDR3 bases are TGTGCCAGCAGCTTTGGGAACACCGGGGAGCTGTTTTTT. Translated: CASSFGNTGELFF.

The chain is built from TRBV10-1 and TRBJ2-3; D unclear. CDR3 size: 13 residues. V was pared by 3 bases and J by 5 bases, with 9 bases between. Per the germline V gene, CDR1 is WNHNN and CDR2 is SYGVQD (reference sequence). DNA for the CDR3: TGCGCCAGCAGTGATGGACCGATAGATACGCAGTATTTT. Translated, it gives CASSDGPIDTQYF.

This chain links TRBV29-1 with TRBJ2-5; D might be TRBD1 (6 bases). Trimming removed 6 bases at V and 2 bases at J, with 13 bases between. The CDR3 sequence is 13 residues long. Germline CDR1 is SQVTM and CDR2 is ANQGSEA. DNA for the CDR3: TGCAGCGTCCCTGAGGGGGTTCAAGAGACCCAGTACTTC. Translation gives CSVPEGVQETQYF.

This rearrangement joins TRBV5-1 to TRBJ2-6; D remains unclear. The CDR3 has 12 amino acids. V shed 2 bases and J shed 7 bases, with 4 bases lying between them. Germline V gene data show CDR1 as SGHRS and CDR2 as YFSETQ. In DNA form, the CDR3 reads TGCGCCAGCAGCTTAGATGCCAACGTCCTGACTTTC. This encodes CASSLDANVLTF. Full variable domain (missing parts from reference TRBV5-1 and TRBJ2-6): KAGVTQTPRYLIKTRGQQVTLSCSPISGHRSVSWYQQTPGQGLQFLFEYFSETQRNKGNFPGRFSGRQFSNSRSEMNVSTLELGDSALYLCASSLDANVLTFGAGSRLTVL.

Ten or more counts support this clone. The same CDR3 also results from other DNA sequences found in this sample. This chain joins TRBV6-1 and TRBJ1-2, with unresolved D. CDR3 length: 13 residues. V was pared by 6 bases and J by 4 bases, with 12 bases between. Germline V gives CDR1 MNHNS, CDR2 SASEGT. The DNA for the CDR3 is TGTGCCAGCAGGACCGGCCCCAGCTATGGCTACACCTTC. Translating it yields CASRTGPSYGYTF.

The V gene is TRBV5-4, the J gene TRBJ1-1; maybe TRBD1 (5 bases). The V gene lost 3 bases and the J gene lost 1 base, with 13 bases spanning the gap. The CDR3 extends over 15 amino acids. Germline V gene sequence: CDR1 SGHNT, CDR2 YYREEE (reference sequence). CDR3 nucleotides: TGTGCCAGCAGCTCATCCAGGGCCTCGAACACTGAAGCTTTCTTT. Amino acid sequence: CASSSSRASNTEAFF.

This clone has only one observation. J is TRBJ1-1 and V is TRBV2; D gene ambiguous. The V gene's germline CDR1 is SNHLY and CDR2 FYNNEI. This CDR3 has 12 amino acids. V lost 3 bases and J 4 bases, leaving 6 bases between the germline ends. CDR3: CASSDQATEAFF. Here the CDR3 DNA reads TGTGCCAGCAGTGACCAGGCCACTGAAGCTTTCTTT.